The sequence of this TCR beta chain was determined in a study of PD-1 blockade in classical Hodgkin lymphoma. TCRdb keeps only in-frame clones here, not all; method: immunoSEQ multiplex PCR. The data contain about 93,000 clones, 75% to 85% of them singletons. Every patient was affected by relapse after autologous stem cell transplantation, while exposure to brentuximab vedotin was not uniform. This CDR3 spans 15 amino acids. V dropped 4 bases and J dropped 0; count of bases not matched to a gene: 3. Per germline, CDR1 SGHNT and CDR2 YYREEE (reference sequence). This clone was observed a single time. This sequence originates from a human donor with classical Hodgkin lymphoma. The sample was peripheral blood mononuclear cells (PBMCs), taken before the second cycle of nivolumab. The gene calls are TRBV5-4 and TRBJ2-7; the match to TRBD1 covers 11 bases. The DNA of the CDR3 is TGTGCCAGCAGCCCCGGGACAGGGGGCTCCTACGAGCAGTACTTC. Amino acids: CASSPGTGGSYEQYF.